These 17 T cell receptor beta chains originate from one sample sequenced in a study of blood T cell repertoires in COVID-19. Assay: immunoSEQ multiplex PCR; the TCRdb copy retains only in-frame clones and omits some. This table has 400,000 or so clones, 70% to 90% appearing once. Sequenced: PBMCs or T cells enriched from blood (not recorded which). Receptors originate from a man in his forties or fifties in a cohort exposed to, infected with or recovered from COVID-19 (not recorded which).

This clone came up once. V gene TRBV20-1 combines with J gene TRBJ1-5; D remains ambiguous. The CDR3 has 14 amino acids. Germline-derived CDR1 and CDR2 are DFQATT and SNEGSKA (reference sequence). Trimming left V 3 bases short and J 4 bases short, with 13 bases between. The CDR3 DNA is TGCAGTGCTAGTTTTCCATTCGGGAATCAGCCCCAGCATTTT. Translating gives CSASFPFGNQPQHF.

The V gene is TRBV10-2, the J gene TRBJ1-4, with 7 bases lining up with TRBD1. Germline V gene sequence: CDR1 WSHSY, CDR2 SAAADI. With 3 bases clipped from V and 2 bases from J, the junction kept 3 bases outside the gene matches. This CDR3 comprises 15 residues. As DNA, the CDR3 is TGCGCCAGCAGTGACGTCAGGGGGACTAATGAAAAACTGTTTTTT. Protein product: CASSDVRGTNEKLFF.

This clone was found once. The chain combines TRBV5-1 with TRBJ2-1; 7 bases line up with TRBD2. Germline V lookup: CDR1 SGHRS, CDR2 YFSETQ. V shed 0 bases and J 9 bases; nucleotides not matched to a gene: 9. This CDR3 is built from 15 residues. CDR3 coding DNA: TGCGCCAGCAGCTTGGCCGCGGGAGCGGTCCTTGAGCAGTTCTTC. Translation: CASSLAAGAVLEQFF.

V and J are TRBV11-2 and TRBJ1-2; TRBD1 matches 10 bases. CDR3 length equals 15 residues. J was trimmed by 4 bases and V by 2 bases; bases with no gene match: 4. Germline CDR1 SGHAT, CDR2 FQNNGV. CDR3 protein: CASSLRQGAIYGYTF. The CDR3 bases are TGTGCCAGCAGCTTACGACAGGGGGCCATCTATGGCTACACCTTC.

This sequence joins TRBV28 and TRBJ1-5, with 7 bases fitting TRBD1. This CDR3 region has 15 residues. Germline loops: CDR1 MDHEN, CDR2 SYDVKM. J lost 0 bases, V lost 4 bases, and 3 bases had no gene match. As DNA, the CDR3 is TGTGCCAGCAGTTCGGGACAGTATAGCAATCAGCCCCAGCATTTT. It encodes CASSSGQYSNQPQHF. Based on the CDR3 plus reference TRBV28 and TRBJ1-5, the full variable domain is DVKVTQSSRYLVKRTGEKVFLECVQDMDHENMFWYRQDPGLGLRLIYFSYDVKMKEKGDIPEGYSVSREKKERFSLILESASTNQTSMYLCASSSGQYSNQPQHFGDGTRLSIL.

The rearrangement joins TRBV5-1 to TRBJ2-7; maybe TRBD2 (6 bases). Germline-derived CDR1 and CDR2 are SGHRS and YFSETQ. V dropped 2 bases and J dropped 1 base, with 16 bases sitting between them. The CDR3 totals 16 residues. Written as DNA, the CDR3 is TGCGCCAGCAGCTTAGGAGGGACTCTTTCATCCTACGAGCAGTACTTC. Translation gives CASSLGGTLSSYEQYF. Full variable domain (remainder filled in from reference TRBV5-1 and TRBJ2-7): KAGVTQTPRYLIKTRGQQVTLSCSPISGHRSVSWYQQTPGQGLQFLFEYFSETQRNKGNFPGRFSGRQFSNSRSEMNVSTLELGDSALYLCASSLGGTLSSYEQYFGPGTRLTVT.

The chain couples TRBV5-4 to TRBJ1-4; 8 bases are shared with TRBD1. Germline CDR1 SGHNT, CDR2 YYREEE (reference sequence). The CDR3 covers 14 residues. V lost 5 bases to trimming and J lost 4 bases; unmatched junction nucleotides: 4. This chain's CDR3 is CASRQTGDNEKLFF. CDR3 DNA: TGTGCCAGCAGGCAGACAGGGGATAATGAAAAACTGTTTTTT.

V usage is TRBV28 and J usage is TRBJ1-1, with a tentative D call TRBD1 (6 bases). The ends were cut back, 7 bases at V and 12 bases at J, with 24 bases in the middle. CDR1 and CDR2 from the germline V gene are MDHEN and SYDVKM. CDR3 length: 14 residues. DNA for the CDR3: TGTGCCAGCAACCGAGGGGGTCCGGGCCCATTGACTTTCTTT. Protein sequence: CASNRGGPGPLTFF.

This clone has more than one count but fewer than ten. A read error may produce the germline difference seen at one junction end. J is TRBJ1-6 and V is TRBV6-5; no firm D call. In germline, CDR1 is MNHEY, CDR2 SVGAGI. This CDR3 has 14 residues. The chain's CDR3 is CASSYSPGNSPLHF. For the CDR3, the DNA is TGTGCCAGCAGTTATTCTCCGGGAAATTCTCCCCTCCACTTT.

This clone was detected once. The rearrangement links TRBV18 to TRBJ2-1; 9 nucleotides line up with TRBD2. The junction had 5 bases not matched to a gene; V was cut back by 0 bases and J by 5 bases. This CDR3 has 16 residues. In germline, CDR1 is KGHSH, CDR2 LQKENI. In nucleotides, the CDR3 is TGTGCCAGCTCACCACCGGTGGCTAGCGGGAACAATGAGCAGTTCTTC. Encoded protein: CASSPPVASGNNEQFF.

Here the CDR3 DNA reads TGCGCCAGCAGCTTGGCAACTAGCGGGAGGGTTACCGGGGAGCTGTTTTTT. This codes for CASSLATSGRVTGELFF. The V and J genes are TRBV5-1 and TRBJ2-2, with 13 bases lining up with TRBD2. CDR3 size: 17 residues. V trimming: 0 bases; J trimming: 5 bases; junction bases outside the gene matches: 4. Germline loops: CDR1 SGHRS, CDR2 YFSETQ.

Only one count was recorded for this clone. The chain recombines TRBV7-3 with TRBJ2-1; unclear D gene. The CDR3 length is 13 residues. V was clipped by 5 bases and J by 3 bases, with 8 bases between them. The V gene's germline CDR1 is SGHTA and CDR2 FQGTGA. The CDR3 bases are TGTGCCAGCAGCCCCAACAGCTACAATGAGCAGTTCTTC. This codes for CASSPNSYNEQFF.

The CDR3 DNA follows: TGTGCCAGCAGCGTAATGGATAGCGGGGGGGAGCAGTTCTTC. The encoded protein is CASSVMDSGGEQFF. The V and J genes are TRBV9 and TRBJ2-1; 10 nucleotides line up with TRBD2. CDR3 size: 14 residues. The V gene end was trimmed by 1 base and the J gene end by 10 bases; junction bases not matched to a gene: 5. In germline, CDR1 is SGDLS, CDR2 YYNGEE.

The CDR3 region is CASRGAFKDGAKNIQYF. DNA for the CDR3: TGTGCCAGCAGGGGGGCTTTTAAAGACGGAGCCAAAAACATTCAGTACTTC. The V call is TRBV2, the J call TRBJ2-4, with TRBD1 as a possible D gene (6 bases). Deletions cut 6 bases from V and 0 bases from J, with 18 bases between. CDR1 is SNHLY and CDR2 is FYNNEI in the germline V gene. The CDR3 spans 17 residues.

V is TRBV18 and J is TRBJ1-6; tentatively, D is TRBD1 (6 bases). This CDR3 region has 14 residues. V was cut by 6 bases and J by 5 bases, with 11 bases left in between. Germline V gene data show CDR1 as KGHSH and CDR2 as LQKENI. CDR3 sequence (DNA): TGTGCCAGCTCCGCGACAGGCGATAATTCACCCCTCCACTTT. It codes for CASSATGDNSPLHF.

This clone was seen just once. The CDR3 region is CASRIQGQAHGYTF. The CDR3 nucleotides read TGTGCCAGTAGAATACAGGGACAGGCGCACGGCTACACCTTC. The rearrangement links TRBV19 to TRBJ1-2; 8 bases fit TRBD1. Trimming took 6 bases from V and 8 from J; bases not matched to a gene: 11. Per the germline V gene, CDR1 is LNHDA and CDR2 is SQIVND (reference sequence). This CDR3 has 14 amino acids.

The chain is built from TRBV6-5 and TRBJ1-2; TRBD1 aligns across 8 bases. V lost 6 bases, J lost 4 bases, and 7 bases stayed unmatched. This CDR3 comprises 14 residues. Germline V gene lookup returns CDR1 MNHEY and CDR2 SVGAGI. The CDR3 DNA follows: TGTGCCAGCAGACCCGGGACAGGCGCCTATGGCTACACCTTC. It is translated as CASRPGTGAYGYTF.